The rows below give T cell receptor beta chains drawn from one sample of a study of neurological immune-mediated disorders. TCRdb redid the calling of the 5' RACE reads with MiXCR, one entry per CDR3 protein. The table includes over 50,000 distinct CDR3 sequences, roughly 5% detected once. Source material: PBMCs. The receptor set was obtained from a human donor with multiple sclerosis. The donor label of this sample is uncertain. Each CDR3 is given with its conserved first and last residue. A D gene is named only where the DNA matches it firmly. Clone size is stated in some rows and not others, as once, few, many or a class when expanded.

CDR3 protein: CASSLWGGSPDTQYF
CDR3 DNA: TGCGCCAGCAGCTTGTGGGGGGGGAGCCCGGATACGCAGTATTTT
J gene: TRBJ2-3
V gene: TRBV5-1
D gene: TRBD2
clone size: many

CDR3 protein: CASSFLAGGPNEQFF
CDR3 DNA: TGCGCCAGCAGCTTCCTAGCGGGGGGGCCCAATGAGCAGTTCTTC
J gene: TRBJ2-1
V gene: TRBV5-1
D gene: TRBD2
clone size: many

CDR3 protein: CASSLSPRGEEKLFF
CDR3 DNA: TGCGCCAGCAGTCTTAGCCCCCGGGGTGAAGAAAAACTGTTTTTT
J gene: TRBJ1-4
V gene: TRBV5-1
D gene: NA
clone size: NA

CDR3 protein: CATNRDRVDSPLHF
CDR3 DNA: TGTGCCACCAACCGGGACAGGGTAGATTCACCCCTCCACTTT
J gene: TRBJ1-6
V gene: TRBV10-3
D gene: TRBD1
clone size: many

CDR3 protein: CASSYSEGLGQYF
CDR3 DNA: TGTGCCAGCAGTTACTCGGAGGGGTTAGGGCAGTACTTC
J gene: TRBJ2-7
V gene: TRBV6-6
D gene: NA
clone size: many

CDR3 protein: CASSYSDKSTEAFF
CDR3 DNA: TGTGCCAGCAGTTACTCGGACAAAAGTACTGAAGCTTTCTTT
J gene: TRBJ1-1
V gene: TRBV6-6
D gene: NA
clone size: many

CDR3 protein: CSARVRQPGNTIYF
CDR3 DNA: TGCAGTGCTAGGGTCCGACAGCCTGGAAACACCATATATTTT
J gene: TRBJ1-3
V gene: TRBV20-1
D gene: NA
clone size: NA

CDR3 protein: CSARDEGVNSPLHF
CDR3 DNA: TGCAGTGCTAGGGATGAGGGAGTCAATTCACCCCTCCACTTT
J gene: TRBJ1-6
V gene: TRBV20-1
D gene: NA
clone size: many

CDR3 protein: CASSRKGADTQYF
CDR3 DNA: TGTGCCAGCAGCCGCAAGGGTGCGGATACGCAGTATTTT
J gene: TRBJ2-3
V gene: TRBV9
D gene: NA
clone size: many

CDR3 protein: CAGSLTTEITPQHF
CDR3 DNA: TGTGCCGGTAGCTTAACGACCGAGATCACGCCCCAGCATTTT
J gene: TRBJ1-5
V gene: TRBV7-4
D gene: NA
clone size: once

CDR3 protein: CASSRQVARGGNTIYF
CDR3 DNA: TGTGCCAGCTCGCGACAGGTGGCGCGTGGAGGAAACACCATATATTTT
J gene: TRBJ1-3
V gene: TRBV18
D gene: NA
clone size: NA

CDR3 protein: CASSLVQGSYGYTF
CDR3 DNA: TGTGCCAGCAGTTTAGTGCAGGGGTCCTATGGCTACACCTTC
J gene: TRBJ1-2
V gene: TRBV12-3/TRBV12-4
D gene: NA
clone size: many

CDR3 protein: CAISESIGMGTDTQYF
CDR3 DNA: TGTGCCATCAGTGAGTCGATCGGGATGGGCACAGATACGCAGTATTTT
J gene: TRBJ2-3
V gene: TRBV10-3
D gene: NA
clone size: many

CDR3 protein: CSVETPGGKAFF
CDR3 DNA: TGCAGTGTCGAAACACCGGGTGGAAAAGCTTTCTTT
J gene: TRBJ1-1
V gene: TRBV20-1
D gene: NA
clone size: many

CDR3 protein: CSAFRGGRSYNEQFF
CDR3 DNA: TGCAGTGCTTTTCGGGGGGGCCGCTCCTACAATGAGCAGTTCTTC
J gene: TRBJ2-1
V gene: TRBV20-1
D gene: TRBD2
clone size: many

CDR3 protein: CASSSGTTSTDTQYF
CDR3 DNA: TGTGCCAGCAGCTCCGGGACAACTAGCACAGATACGCAGTATTTT
J gene: TRBJ2-3
V gene: TRBV7-2
D gene: NA
clone size: many

CDR3 protein: CASSSTGTYGYTF
CDR3 DNA: TGCGCCAGCAGCTCGACAGGGACCTATGGCTACACCTTC
J gene: TRBJ1-2
V gene: TRBV4-1
D gene: TRBD1
clone size: many

CDR3 protein: CASRPPTSGGAREQFF
CDR3 DNA: TGTGCCAGCAGGCCCCCCACTAGCGGGGGGGCGAGGGAGCAGTTCTTC
J gene: TRBJ2-1
V gene: TRBV6-2/TRBV6-3
D gene: TRBD2
clone size: many

CDR3 protein: CASSLEGQGATGELFF
CDR3 DNA: TGTGCCAGCAGCTTAGAAGGACAGGGGGCGACCGGGGAGCTGTTTTTT
J gene: TRBJ2-2
V gene: TRBV11-2
D gene: TRBD1
clone size: many

CDR3 protein: CASSVDGVQRNSPLHF
CDR3 DNA: TGTGCCAGCAGCGTAGATGGGGTCCAGCGGAATTCACCCCTCCACTTT
J gene: TRBJ1-6
V gene: TRBV9
D gene: NA
clone size: many

CDR3 protein: CASTAGGALEDTQFF
CDR3 DNA: TGCGCCAGCACTGCAGGCGGCGCCCTTGAAGATACGCAGTTCTTC
J gene: TRBJ2-1
V gene: TRBV5-1
D gene: NA
clone size: NA

CDR3 protein: CASSLNTDRNTEAFF
CDR3 DNA: TGTGCCAGCAGCTTAAATACCGACAGGAACACTGAAGCTTTCTTT
J gene: TRBJ1-1
V gene: TRBV7-3
D gene: NA
clone size: many

CDR3 protein: CASSESSSVKKPYEQYF
CDR3 DNA: TGCGCCAGCAGTGAGTCGTCTTCCGTCAAGAAACCTTACGAGCAGTACTTC
J gene: TRBJ2-7
V gene: TRBV10-2
D gene: NA
clone size: many

CDR3 protein: CASSPYGTGPSNQPQHF
CDR3 DNA: TGCGCCAGCAGCCCGTACGGGACAGGACCTAGCAATCAGCCCCAGCATTTT
J gene: TRBJ1-5
V gene: TRBV5-1
D gene: TRBD1
clone size: once

CDR3 protein: CASTDSGGWNEQFF
CDR3 DNA: TGTGCCAGCACCGATAGCGGGGGGTGGAATGAGCAGTTCTTC
J gene: TRBJ2-1
V gene: TRBV6-6
D gene: TRBD2
clone size: many

CDR3 protein: CASSFLTANTGELFF
CDR3 DNA: TGCGCCAGCAGCTTTTTAACGGCGAACACCGGGGAGCTGTTTTTT
J gene: TRBJ2-2
V gene: TRBV5-1
D gene: NA
clone size: many

CDR3 protein: CASSPRGGRASYEQYF
CDR3 DNA: TGCGCCAGCAGCCCCCGTGGAGGGCGGGCCTCCTACGAGCAGTACTTC
J gene: TRBJ2-7
V gene: TRBV5-1
D gene: NA
clone size: many

CDR3 protein: CASSVKDTQYF
CDR3 DNA: TGTGCCAGCAGCGTAAAAGATACGCAGTATTTT
J gene: TRBJ2-3
V gene: TRBV14
D gene: NA
clone size: many

CDR3 protein: CASSLWLGSTGVSYEQYF
CDR3 DNA: TGTGCCAGCAGCTTATGGTTGGGGAGTACGGGGGTATCCTACGAGCAGTACTTC
J gene: TRBJ2-7
V gene: TRBV7-9
D gene: NA
clone size: many

CDR3 protein: CASNPGPTRDTQYF
CDR3 DNA: TGTGCCAGCAACCCCGGGCCGACAAGGGATACGCAGTATTTT
J gene: TRBJ2-3
V gene: TRBV6-2/TRBV6-3
D gene: NA
clone size: many

CDR3 protein: CASSRFAQGTDTQYF
CDR3 DNA: TGCGCCAGCAGCCGTTTCGCTCAGGGCACAGATACGCAGTATTTT
J gene: TRBJ2-3
V gene: TRBV5-1
D gene: NA
clone size: many

CDR3 protein: CASRGQGASPDTQYF
CDR3 DNA: TGTGCCAGCAGGGGACAGGGGGCGTCCCCAGATACGCAGTATTTT
J gene: TRBJ2-3
V gene: TRBV3-1
D gene: TRBD1
clone size: many

CDR3 protein: CASRGSADTQYF
CDR3 DNA: TGTGCCAGCAGGGGATCAGCAGATACGCAGTATTTT
J gene: TRBJ2-3
V gene: TRBV11-2
D gene: NA
clone size: few

CDR3 protein: CSALPGLGRGGNTEAFF
CDR3 DNA: TGCAGTGCTCTACCCGGTTTGGGGCGGGGGGGGAACACTGAAGCTTTCTTT
J gene: TRBJ1-1
V gene: TRBV20-1
D gene: NA
clone size: many

CDR3 protein: CASSSGSGNTIYF
CDR3 DNA: TGTGCCAGCAGCTCGGGCTCTGGAAACACCATATATTTT
J gene: TRBJ1-3
V gene: TRBV7-9
D gene: NA
clone size: many

CDR3 protein: CASTRGTNPYYGYTF
CDR3 DNA: TGTGCCAGCACCCGAGGGACAAACCCTTACTATGGCTACACCTTC
J gene: TRBJ1-2
V gene: TRBV6-5
D gene: NA
clone size: many

CDR3 protein: CASSHRHTYKQYF
CDR3 DNA: TGTGCCAGCAGCCACAGACATACCTACAAGCAGTACTTC
J gene: TRBJ2-7
V gene: TRBV3-1
D gene: NA
clone size: few

CDR3 protein: CSVESLNTEAFF
CDR3 DNA: TGCAGCGTTGAATCCCTGAACACTGAAGCTTTCTTT
J gene: TRBJ1-1
V gene: TRBV29-1
D gene: NA
clone size: many

CDR3 protein: CSAIFADTQYF
CDR3 DNA: TGCAGTGCCATCTTTGCAGATACGCAGTATTTT
J gene: TRBJ2-3
V gene: TRBV20-1
D gene: NA
clone size: many

CDR3 protein: CASSYGGAGYGYTF
CDR3 DNA: TGTGCCAGCAGTTATGGGGGGGCAGGCTATGGCTACACCTTC
J gene: TRBJ1-2
V gene: TRBV6-6
D gene: NA
clone size: many

CDR3 protein: CASSQPTGIRGSYTF
CDR3 DNA: TGCGCCAGCAGCCAGCCTACCGGGATTAGAGGGAGCTACACCTTC
J gene: TRBJ1-2
V gene: TRBV4-1
D gene: NA
clone size: many

CDR3 protein: CASRLGGDEQFF
CDR3 DNA: TGTGCCAGCAGATTAGGGGGTGATGAGCAGTTCTTC
J gene: TRBJ2-1
V gene: TRBV12-3/TRBV12-4
D gene: NA
clone size: many

CDR3 protein: CAIRGGPSTDTQYF
CDR3 DNA: TGTGCCATACGGGGGGGCCCTAGCACAGATACGCAGTATTTT
J gene: TRBJ2-3
V gene: TRBV6-6
D gene: TRBD2
clone size: many

CDR3 protein: CASGTGIYGYTF
CDR3 DNA: TGTGCCAGCGGGACAGGAATCTATGGCTACACCTTC
J gene: TRBJ1-2
V gene: TRBV6-5
D gene: TRBD1
clone size: NA

CDR3 protein: CASSVGIATLMGGANVLTF
CDR3 DNA: TGTGCCAGCAGCGTAGGAATAGCGACGCTAATGGGTGGGGCCAACGTCCTGACTTTC
J gene: TRBJ2-6
V gene: TRBV9
D gene: NA
clone size: many

CDR3 protein: CASSSSGGAYEQYF
CDR3 DNA: TGCGCCAGCAGCTCTAGCGGGGGAGCCTACGAGCAGTACTTC
J gene: TRBJ2-7
V gene: TRBV5-1
D gene: TRBD2
clone size: many

CDR3 protein: CASSFARNEQFF
CDR3 DNA: TGTGCCAGCAGCTTTGCCAGGAATGAGCAGTTCTTC
J gene: TRBJ2-1
V gene: TRBV11-2
D gene: NA
clone size: many

CDR3 protein: CASSSPRDRGGRTQYF
CDR3 DNA: TGTGCCAGCAGTTCCCCCCGGGACAGGGGGGGGAGGACGCAGTATTTT
J gene: TRBJ2-3
V gene: TRBV27
D gene: TRBD1
clone size: many

CDR3 protein: CASSMGDRASTDTQYF
CDR3 DNA: TGCGCCAGCAGCATGGGGGACAGGGCTAGCACAGATACGCAGTATTTT
J gene: TRBJ2-3
V gene: TRBV5-1
D gene: TRBD1
clone size: many

CDR3 protein: CASSQDRGRRGYTF
CDR3 DNA: TGTGCCAGCAGCCAAGATAGGGGGCGGAGGGGCTACACCTTC
J gene: TRBJ1-2
V gene: TRBV4-2
D gene: TRBD1
clone size: many

CDR3 protein: CASSLFGTSNYEQYF
CDR3 DNA: TGTGCCAGCAGTTTATTCGGGACATCTAACTACGAGCAGTACTTC
J gene: TRBJ2-7
V gene: TRBV12-3/TRBV12-4
D gene: NA
clone size: many